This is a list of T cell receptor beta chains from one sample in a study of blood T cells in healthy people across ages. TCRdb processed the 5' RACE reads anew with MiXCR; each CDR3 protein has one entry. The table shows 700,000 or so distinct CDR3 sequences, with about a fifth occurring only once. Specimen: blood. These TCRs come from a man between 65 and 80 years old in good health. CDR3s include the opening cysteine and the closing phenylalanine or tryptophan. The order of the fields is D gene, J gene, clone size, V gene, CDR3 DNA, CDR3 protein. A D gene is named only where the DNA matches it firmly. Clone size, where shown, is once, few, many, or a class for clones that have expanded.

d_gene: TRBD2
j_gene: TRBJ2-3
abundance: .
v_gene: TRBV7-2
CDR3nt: TGTGCCAGCAACCCGGTAGCGGGAGGGCCTACAGATACGCAGTATTTT
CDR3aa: CASNPVAGGPTDTQYF

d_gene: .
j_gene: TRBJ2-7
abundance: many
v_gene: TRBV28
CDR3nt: TGTGCCAGCAGTTTATTTCGGGGGTTGCCTTTGGAGCAGTACTTC
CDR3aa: CASSLFRGLPLEQYF

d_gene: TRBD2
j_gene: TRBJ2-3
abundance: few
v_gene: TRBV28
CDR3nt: TGTGCCAGCAGTCCTCCCCTTGCGGGGGGATATGATACGCAGTATTTT
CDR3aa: CASSPPLAGGYDTQYF

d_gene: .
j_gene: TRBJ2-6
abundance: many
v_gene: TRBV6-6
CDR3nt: TGTGCCAGCAGTTACGTCTTAGCCCCCTTCTCTGGGGCCAACGTCCTGACTTTC
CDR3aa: CASSYVLAPFSGANVLTF

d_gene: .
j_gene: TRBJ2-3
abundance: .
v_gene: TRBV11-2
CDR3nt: TGTGCCAGCAGCTTAGGCCACGGGGTGCGCACAGATACGCAGTATTTT
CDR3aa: CASSLGHGVRTDTQYF

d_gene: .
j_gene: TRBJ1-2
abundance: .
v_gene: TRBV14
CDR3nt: TGTGCCAGCAGCCAGGCGGAGGGCTACACCTTC
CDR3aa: CASSQAEGYTF

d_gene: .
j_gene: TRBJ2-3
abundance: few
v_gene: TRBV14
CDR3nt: TGTGCCAGCAGCCAAACCCGCTGGGCAAGTTCAGATACGCAGTATTTT
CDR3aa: CASSQTRWASSDTQYF

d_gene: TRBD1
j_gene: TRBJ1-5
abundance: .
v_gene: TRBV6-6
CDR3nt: TGTGCCAGCAGTTACTCGAGCGACAGGGGAATCAATCAGCCCCAGCATTTT
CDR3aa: CASSYSSDRGINQPQHF

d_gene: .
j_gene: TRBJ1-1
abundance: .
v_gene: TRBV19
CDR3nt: TGTGCCAGTAGTAACGCAGGACCTTCTGAAGCTTTCTTT
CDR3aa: CASSNAGPSEAFF

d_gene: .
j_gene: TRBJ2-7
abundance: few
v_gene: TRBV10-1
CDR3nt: TGCGCCAGCAGTGAGTCCCCAGCGGATCCCTACGAGCAGTACTTC
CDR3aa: CASSESPADPYEQYF

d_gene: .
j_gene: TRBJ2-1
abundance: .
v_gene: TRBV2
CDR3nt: TGTGCCAGCAGTGGGGGCAGGGGAAATGAGCAGTTCTTC
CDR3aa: CASSGGRGNEQFF

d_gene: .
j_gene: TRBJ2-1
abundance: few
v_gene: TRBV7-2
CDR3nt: TGTGCCAGCAGCTTAGATGTGGGGGTTTACAATGAGCAGTTCTTC
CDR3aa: CASSLDVGVYNEQFF

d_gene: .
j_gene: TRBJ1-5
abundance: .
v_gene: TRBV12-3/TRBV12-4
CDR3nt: TGTGCCAGCAGTTACCGGGACGGAGCACAGCCCCAGCATTTT
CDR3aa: CASSYRDGAQPQHF

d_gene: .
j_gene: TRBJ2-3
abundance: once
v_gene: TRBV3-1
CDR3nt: TGTGCCAGCAGCCAAAGGGGGTGGCGAGGGGATACGCAGTATTTT
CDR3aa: CASSQRGWRGDTQYF

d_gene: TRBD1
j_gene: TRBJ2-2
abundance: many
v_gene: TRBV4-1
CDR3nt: TGCGCCAGCAGCCAAGGACTGACAGGGGCAACCGGGGAGCTGTTTTTT
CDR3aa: CASSQGLTGATGELFF

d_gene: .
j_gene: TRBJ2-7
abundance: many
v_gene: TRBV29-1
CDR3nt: TGCAGCGTTTCGGACAGCTACGAGCAGTACTTC
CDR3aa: CSVSDSYEQYF

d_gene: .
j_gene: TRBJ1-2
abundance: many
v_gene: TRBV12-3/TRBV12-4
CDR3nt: TGTGCCAGCAGCCCATCGGGCCTCTATGGCTACACCTTC
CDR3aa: CASSPSGLYGYTF

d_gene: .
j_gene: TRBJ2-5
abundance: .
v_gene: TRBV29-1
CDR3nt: TGCAGCGTTGGATCCCCTCCCCGAGACCAAGAGACCCAGTACTTC
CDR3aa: CSVGSPPRDQETQYF

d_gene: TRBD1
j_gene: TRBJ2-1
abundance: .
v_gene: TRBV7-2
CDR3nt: TGTGCCAGCAGATCCGGGACAGGGGGTTTCGACAATGAGCAGTTCTTC
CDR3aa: CASRSGTGGFDNEQFF

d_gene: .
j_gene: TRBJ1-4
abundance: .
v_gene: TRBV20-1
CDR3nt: TGCAGTGCTTTATCAAAGGTTCCAACTAATGAAAAACTGTTTTTT
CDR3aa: CSALSKVPTNEKLFF

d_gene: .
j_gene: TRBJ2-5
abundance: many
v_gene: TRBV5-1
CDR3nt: TGCGCCAGCAGCTTGCCTCGGGGGCTTCAGACCCAGTACTTC
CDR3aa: CASSLPRGLQTQYF

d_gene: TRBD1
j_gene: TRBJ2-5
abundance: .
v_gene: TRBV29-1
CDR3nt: TGCAGCGTTGCGCAGGGGGCTCAAGAGACCCAGTACTTC
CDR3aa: CSVAQGAQETQYF

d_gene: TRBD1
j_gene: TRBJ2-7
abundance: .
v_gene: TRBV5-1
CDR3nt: TGCGCCAGCAGCTTGTCCATCGGGACAGGGGAGTACGAGCAGTACTTC
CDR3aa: CASSLSIGTGEYEQYF

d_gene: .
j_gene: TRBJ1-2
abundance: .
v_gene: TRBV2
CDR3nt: TGTGCCAGCAGTGAAATGAACTATGGCTACACCTTC
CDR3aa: CASSEMNYGYTF

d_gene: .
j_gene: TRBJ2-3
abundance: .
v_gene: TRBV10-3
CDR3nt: TGTGCCATCAGTGAAGAGGGATACACAGATACGCAGTATTTT
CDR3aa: CAISEEGYTDTQYF

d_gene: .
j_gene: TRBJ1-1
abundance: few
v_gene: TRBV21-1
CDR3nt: TGTGCCAGCAGCAAAAAGTCGAACACTGAAGCTTTCTTT
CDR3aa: CASSKKSNTEAFF

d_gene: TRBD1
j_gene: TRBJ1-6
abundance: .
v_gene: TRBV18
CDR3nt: TGTGCCAGCTCACCAAGAACAGGGGGCGCGGATAATTCACCCCTCCACTTT
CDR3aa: CASSPRTGGADNSPLHF

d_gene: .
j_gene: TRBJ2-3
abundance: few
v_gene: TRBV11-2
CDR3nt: TGTGCCAGCAGCTTAGAGGGGACGGCGGCAGATACGCAGTATTTT
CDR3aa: CASSLEGTAADTQYF

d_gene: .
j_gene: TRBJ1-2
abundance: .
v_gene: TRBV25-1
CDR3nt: TGTGCCAGCAGTGCCACCGGGCCTCATTGGGGCGGCTACACCTTC
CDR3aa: CASSATGPHWGGYTF

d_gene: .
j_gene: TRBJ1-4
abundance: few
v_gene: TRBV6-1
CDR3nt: TGTGCCAGCAGTGATAGGGAGTTTAATGAAAAACTGTTTTTT
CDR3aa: CASSDREFNEKLFF

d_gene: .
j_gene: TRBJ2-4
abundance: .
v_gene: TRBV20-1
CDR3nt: TGCAGTGCCCCCCGCCGGAAGGACATTCAGTACTTC
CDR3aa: CSAPRRKDIQYF

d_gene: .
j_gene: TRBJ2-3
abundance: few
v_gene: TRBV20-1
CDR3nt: TGCAGTGCTAGAGATGACACGTTGGGCACAGATACGCAGTATTTT
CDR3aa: CSARDDTLGTDTQYF

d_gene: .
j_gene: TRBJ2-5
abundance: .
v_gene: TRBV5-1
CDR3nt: TGCGCCAGCAGCTCCCCGACGGGGCGAGAGACCCAGTACTTC
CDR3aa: CASSSPTGRETQYF

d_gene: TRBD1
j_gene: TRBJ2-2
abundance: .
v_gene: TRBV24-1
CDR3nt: TGTGCCACCAGTGTCAAACTTACAGGGGGCAACACCGGGGAGCTGTTTTTT
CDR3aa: CATSVKLTGGNTGELFF